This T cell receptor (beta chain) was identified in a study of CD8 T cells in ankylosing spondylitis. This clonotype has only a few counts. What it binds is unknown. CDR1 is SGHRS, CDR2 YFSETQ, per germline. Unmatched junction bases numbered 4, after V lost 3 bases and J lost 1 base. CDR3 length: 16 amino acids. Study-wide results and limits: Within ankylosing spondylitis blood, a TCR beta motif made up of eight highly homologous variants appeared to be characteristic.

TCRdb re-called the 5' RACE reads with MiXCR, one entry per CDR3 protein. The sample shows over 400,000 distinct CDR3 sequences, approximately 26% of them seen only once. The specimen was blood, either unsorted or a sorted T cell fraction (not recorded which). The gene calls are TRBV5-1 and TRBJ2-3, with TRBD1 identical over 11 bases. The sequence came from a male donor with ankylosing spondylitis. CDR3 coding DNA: TGCGCCAGCAGCTGGACAGGGGGCGGGGGCACAGATACGCAGTATTTT. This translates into CASSWTGGGGTDTQYF. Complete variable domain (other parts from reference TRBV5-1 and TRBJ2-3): KAGVTQTPRYLIKTRGQQVTLSCSPISGHRSVSWYQQTPGQGLQFLFEYFSETQRNKGNFPGRFSGRQFSNSRSEMNVSTLELGDSALYLCASSWTGGGGTDTQYFGPGTRLTVL.